Each of the 23 T cell receptor beta chains below was sequenced from the same sample in a study of identical twins. From the 5' RACE reads, TCRdb called clonotypes with MiXCR, one entry per CDR3 protein. The sample includes about 1.7 million distinct CDR3 sequences, around 29% of them seen just once. The sequencing input was cord blood. The receptors shown here come from a newborn girl in good health.

The sample holds a few counts of this clonotype. The chain couples TRBV3-1 to TRBJ1-4, with D hard to call. V lost 4 bases, J lost 11 bases, and 11 bases lay in between. CDR3 length: 12 residues. The germline gives CDR1 LGHDT, CDR2 YNNKEL (reference sequence). The CDR3 loop is CASSLREPKLFF. CDR3 DNA: TGTGCCAGCAGCCTTCGGGAGCCCAAACTGTTTTTT. Drawing the rest from reference TRBV3-1 and TRBJ1-4, the complete variable domain is DTAVSQTPKYLVTQMGNDKSIKCEQNLGHDTMYWYKQDSKKFLKIMFSYNNKELIINETVPNRFSPKSPDKAHLNLHINSLELGDSAVYFCASSLREPKLFFGSGTQLSVL.

The table lists this clonotype with a few counts. The chain has TRBV10-3 and TRBJ2-1, with TRBD1 matching 7 bases. The CDR3 consists of 16 residues. The germline gives CDR1 ENHRY, CDR2 SYGVKD. V trimming: 6 bases; J trimming: 1 base; junction bases outside the gene matches: 9. CDR3 sequence (DNA): TGTGCCATCAGCCCAGCTCGGACAGGTTCCTACAATGAGCAGTTCTTC. Amino acids: CAISPARTGSYNEQFF.

The gene calls are TRBV6-1 and TRBJ1-1; D ambiguous. Germline V gene lookup returns CDR1 MNHNS and CDR2 SASEGT. V lost 2 bases and J 10 bases, leaving 8 bases between the germline ends. This CDR3 is built from 11 residues. The CDR3 nucleotides are TGTGCCAGCAGTGAATATTATGGAGCTTTCTTT. This sequence encodes CASSEYYGAFF.

V gene TRBV9 combines with J gene TRBJ2-7; D is unclear. This CDR3 contains 14 residues. Germline loops: CDR1 SGDLS, CDR2 YYNGEE. Trimming shortened V by 3 bases and J by 0 bases, and 10 bases separated the two germline ends. The CDR3 protein is CASSGAGISYEQYF. The DNA for the CDR3 is TGTGCCAGCAGCGGGGCAGGTATCTCCTACGAGCAGTACTTC. The whole variable domain, remainder taken from reference TRBV9 and TRBJ2-7, is DSGVTQTPKHLITATGQRVTLRCSPRSGDLSVYWYQQSLDQGLQFLIQYYNGEERAKGNILERFSAQQFPDLHSELNLSSLELGDSALYFCASSGAGISYEQYFGPGTRLTVT.

The rearrangement joins TRBV3-1 to TRBJ1-3; no definite D call. V was pared by 4 bases and J by 0 bases, with 7 bases between. The germline V gene has CDR1 LGHDT and CDR2 YNNKEL (reference sequence). The CDR3 runs to 14 residues. The CDR3 loop is CASSRLSSGNTIYF. In DNA, the CDR3 is TGTGCCAGCAGCCGTTTGAGCTCTGGAAACACCATATATTTT.

V gene TRBV6-1 combines with J gene TRBJ1-2; maybe TRBD1 (5 bases). Germline V lookup: CDR1 MNHNS, CDR2 SASEGT. This CDR3 region has 14 residues. V lost 3 bases to trimming and J lost 4 bases, with 12 bases between them. Written as DNA, the CDR3 is TGTGCCAGCAGTGACTTGCCGGGACTCTATGGCTACACCTTC. Translating gives CASSDLPGLYGYTF.

This clonotype was detected a few times. V gene TRBV28 combines with J gene TRBJ2-7, with D tentatively TRBD1 or TRBD2 (5 bases each). In germline, CDR1 is MDHEN, CDR2 SYDVKM. V lost 8 bases and J lost 1, with 15 bases in between. The CDR3 is 14 residues long. For the CDR3, the DNA is TGTGCCAGCCTTGCCAAGGGACCTTCCTACGAGCAGTACTTC. Its translation: CASLAKGPSYEQYF.

This clonotype has a handful of counts. The V call is TRBV20-1, the J call TRBJ2-5; D call uncertain. This CDR3 has 14 amino acids. The V and J ends lost 3 bases and 3 bases respectively, with 14 bases between them. Germline V gene data show CDR1 as DFQATT and CDR2 as SNEGSKA (reference sequence). The CDR3 loop reads CSASRVDGEETQYF. DNA of the CDR3: TGCAGTGCTAGTCGAGTAGATGGGGAAGAGACCCAGTACTTC.

This rearrangement joins TRBV27 to TRBJ1-4, with D possibly TRBD1 on 6 matching bases. V was shortened by 5 bases and J by 2 bases, with 18 bases between the two germline ends. Germline CDR1 reads MNHEY; CDR2 reads SMNVEV (reference sequence). This CDR3 has 17 amino acids. DNA of the CDR3: TGTGCCAGCAGTCCCCTCCCTCACAGGGCCACTAATGAAAAACTGTTTTTT. Encoded protein: CASSPLPHRATNEKLFF. The variable domain in full, completed from reference TRBV27 and TRBJ1-4, reads EAQVTQNPRYLITVTGKKLTVTCSQNMNHEYMSWYRQDPGLGLRQIYYSMNVEVTDKGDVPEGYKVSRKEKRNFPLILESPSPNQTSLYFCASSPLPHRATNEKLFFGSGTQLSVL.

In the case of this clonotype: A read error may produce the germline difference seen at one junction end. The chain carries TRBV12-3 or TRBV12-4 and TRBJ1-4; D possibly corresponds to TRBD1 (6 bases). The CDR3 is 14 amino acids. The CDR3 is CASSPDRKNENLFF. The CDR3 DNA sequence: TGTGCCAGCAGTCCGGACAGAAAGAATGAAAACCTGTTTTTT.

Comment on this clonotype: This is likely a read error, given that the CDR3 carries no conserved phenylalanine or tryptophan at its end. The chain couples TRBV28 to TRBJ2-7, with D possibly matching TRBD1 (5 bases). Between the trimmed V and J ends, which lost 7 bases and 0 bases, there was a span of 13 bases. This CDR3 comprises 14 residues. CDR1 is MDHEN and CDR2 is SYDVKM in the germline V gene. The DNA for the CDR3 is TGTGCCAGCAAAACAGGCGACCTCTCCTACGAGCAGTACCTC. It translates to CASKTGDLSYEQYL.

For the CDR3, the DNA is TGTGCCATCAGTGGGCGGAGTAGCGCAGATACGCAGTATTTT. As protein: CAISGRSSADTQYF. The chain employs TRBV10-3 and TRBJ2-3, with a tentative D call TRBD2 (5 bases). The V end was cut by 4 bases, the J end by 4 bases, with 12 bases between. CDR1 and CDR2 (germline): ENHRY, SYGVKD. The CDR3 sequence is 14 residues long.

This clonotype was observed once. The chain uses TRBV5-1 and TRBJ2-1; a weak D match, TRBD1 (6 bases). This CDR3 is 12 amino acids long. Trimming pared 2 bases from V and 10 bases from J, leaving 10 bases between. The V gene's germline CDR1 is SGHRS and CDR2 YFSETQ. Here the CDR3 reads CASSFDRYEQFF. In DNA form, the CDR3 reads TGCGCCAGCAGCTTCGACAGGTACGAGCAGTTCTTC.

This clonotype was counted between two and nine times. J is TRBJ2-4 and V is TRBV7-2; weak D call: TRBD1 (6 bases). The CDR3 runs to 14 residues. V lost 1 base, J lost 9 bases, and 13 bases lay in between. Germline lookup yields CDR1 SGHTA and CDR2 FQGNSA. Here the CDR3 DNA reads TGTGCCAGCAGCTTAGAATCAGGGGTGGGCATTCAGTACTTC. Amino acids: CASSLESGVGIQYF.

The V gene is TRBV20-1, the J gene TRBJ1-2, with no clear D. CDR3 length: 12 amino acids. CDR1 and CDR2 (germline): DFQATT, SNEGSKA (reference sequence). V gave up 7 bases and J gave up 7 bases, with 16 bases separating them. In nucleotides, the CDR3 is TGCAGTGGCGCAGGACGGTCCGGTGGCTACACCTTC. This sequence encodes CSGAGRSGGYTF.

In its sample, this clonotype was seen a few times. The CDR3, as DNA: TGTGCCAGCACCTCGGGGAGGGTCAATCAGCCCCAGCATTTT. Translated: CASTSGRVNQPQHF. The rearrangement joins TRBV2 to TRBJ1-5; no definite D call. Germline-derived CDR1 and CDR2 are SNHLY and FYNNEI. V was clipped by 7 bases and J by 3 bases, with 13 bases between them. This CDR3 comprises 14 residues. The variable domain in full, with the rest retrieved from reference TRBV2 and TRBJ1-5, is EPEVTQTPSHQVTQMGQEVILRCVPISNHLYFYWYRQILGQKVEFLVSFYNNEISEKSEIFDDQFSVERPDGSNFTLKIRSTKLEDSAMYFCASTSGRVNQPQHFGDGTRLSIL.

The gene calls are TRBV14 and TRBJ2-7; TRBD2 matches 8 bases. Germline V gene sequence: CDR1 SGHDN, CDR2 FVKESK. CDR3 length: 14 residues. With V trimmed by 3 bases and J by 2 bases, 3 bases remained unmatched. The CDR3 sequence is CASSQSGGTYEQYF. The CDR3 DNA reads TGTGCCAGCAGCCAGAGCGGGGGAACCTACGAGCAGTACTTC.

The chain recombines TRBV20-1 with TRBJ1-1; D unclear. Germline V CDR1 and CDR2: DFQATT, SNEGSKA (reference sequence). Deletions cut 6 bases from V and 2 bases from J, with 10 bases between. The CDR3 length is 12 residues. The CDR3 nucleotides read TGCAGTGCCGACCAAGAAAACACTGAAGCTTTCTTT. It translates to CSADQENTEAFF.

Of note for this clonotype: A read error may be the cause here, since a much bigger clone is one base away. The chain employs TRBV10-3 and TRBJ2-1; 12 bases line up with TRBD2. The CDR3 contains 14 residues. The J segment lost 10 bases and the V segment lost 4 bases, leaving 5 bases of the junction unmatched. CDR1 is ENHRY, CDR2 SYGVKD, per germline. In nucleotides, the CDR3 is TGTGCCATCAGTGGGACTAGCGGGGCCTACGAGCAGTTCTTC. Residues: CAISGTSGAYEQFF.

The chain has TRBV4-1 and TRBJ2-3, with 9 bases lining up with TRBD1. The CDR3 is 21 residues long. Germline-derived CDR1 and CDR2 are MGHRA and YSYEKL. V was clipped by 2 bases and J by 1 base; unmatched bases: 19. CDR3 amino acids: CASSQRGLGQGTSGGTDTQYF. CDR3 DNA: TGCGCCAGCAGCCAAAGAGGATTGGGACAGGGAACATCGGGGGGCACAGATACGCAGTATTTT.

This clonotype was counted at least ten times. The V and J genes are TRBV12-3 or TRBV12-4 and TRBJ2-1; tentative D call: TRBD1 (6 bases). This CDR3 spans 17 amino acids. V gave up 3 bases and J gave up 0 bases, with 15 bases separating them. DNA of the CDR3: TGTGCCAGCAGTTTTCCAAAGGGGGACAACTCCTACAATGAGCAGTTCTTC. Translating gives CASSFPKGDNSYNEQFF.

This clonotype was observed a few times. This chain's CDR3 is CASTGTSGGDEQFF. DNA for the CDR3: TGCGCCAGCACCGGGACTAGCGGGGGTGATGAGCAGTTCTTC. This chain joins TRBV10-1 and TRBJ2-1, with 14 bases fitting TRBD2. CDR3 size: 14 residues. With V trimmed by 7 bases and J by 8 bases, 4 bases remained unmatched. The V gene's germline CDR1 is WNHNN and CDR2 SYGVQD (reference sequence).

V and J are TRBV28 and TRBJ2-1; tentatively, D is TRBD1 (6 bases). The end of the DNA fits TRBJ2-7 better, so the J call may be wrong. CDR1 and CDR2 from the germline V gene are MDHEN and SYDVKM. The length of the CDR3 is 21 residues. The CDR3 spells CASSLPYRVPTKPYSYNEQYF. The CDR3 coding sequence is TGTGCCAGCAGTTTACCCTACAGGGTTCCGACGAAACCATACTCCTACAATGAGCAGTACTTC.